Following are 32 T cell receptor beta chains from one sample sequenced in a study of cytomegalovirus exposure and HLA in healthy donors. This PCR relied on a set of 60 Vbeta primers and 13 Jbeta primers. The assay was immunoSEQ multiplex PCR, and TCRdb's table has in-frame clones only and misses some. In the table there are some 150,000 clones, around 77% of which are singletons. Sequences were obtained from PBMCs. The receptors here all came from a woman in her fifties or sixties in good health and CMV-seronegative.

V gene TRBV7-9 combines with J gene TRBJ1-1; 7 nucleotides match TRBD1. V shed 5 bases and J 11 bases; nucleotides not matched to a gene: 14. Germline CDR1 SEHNR, CDR2 FQNEAQ (reference sequence). The CDR3 contains 14 residues. CDR3 bases: TGTGCCAGCAGCGGGTCTGGACAGGCATATGGGGCTTTCTTT. Its translation is CASSGSGQAYGAFF.

The chain carries TRBV19 and TRBJ1-4; D uncertain. This CDR3 spans 14 amino acids. V was pared by 6 bases and J by 7 bases, with 15 bases between. Germline-derived CDR1 and CDR2 are LNHDA and SQIVND (reference sequence). The CDR3 nucleotides read TGTGCCAGTAGCAACCGGGAAGCGGCTGAAAAACTGTTTTTT. Encoded protein: CASSNREAAEKLFF.

CDR3 sequence reads: CASSQDIGGVYEQYF. CDR3 DNA: TGCGCCAGCAGCCAAGATATCGGGGGTGTCTACGAGCAGTACTTC. The chain recombines TRBV4-1 with TRBJ2-7; D may be TRBD2 (6 bases). V lost 0 bases and J 3 bases, leaving 12 bases between the germline ends. Germline V gene lookup returns CDR1 MGHRA and CDR2 YSYEKL. The CDR3 contains 15 residues.

V is TRBV27 and J is TRBJ2-1; perhaps TRBD1 as D (6 bases). Trimming took 4 bases from V and 4 from J, leaving 11 bases between them. Germline CDR1 and CDR2: MNHEY and SMNVEV (reference sequence). CDR3 size: 14 residues. This CDR3 is CASSSGQNYNEQFF. The CDR3 DNA follows: TGTGCCAGCAGTTCTGGACAGAATTACAATGAGCAGTTCTTC.

This clone has a single count. This rearrangement joins TRBV29-1 to TRBJ2-7; D not resolved. Looked up from germline, CDR1 is SQVTM and CDR2 is ANQGSEA. This CDR3 comprises 13 residues. V shed 7 bases and J shed 0 bases, with 13 bases lying between them. This CDR3 reads CSATERSSYEQYF. The DNA of the CDR3 is TGCAGCGCGACCGAGAGGAGCTCCTACGAGCAGTACTTC.

J is TRBJ1-5 and V is TRBV21-1. TRBV21-1 is given as a pseudogene. This CDR3 spans 18 amino acids. The CDR3 DNA reads TGTGCCAGCAGCAAGGTGCAGAAGGGTAGGAGGAGCAATCAGCCCCAGCATTTT. Amino acid sequence: CASSKVQKGRRSNQPQHF.

The rearrangement links TRBV28 to TRBJ1-6; D remains unclear. The V end lost 8 bases, the J end lost 2 bases, and 7 bases lay between the germline ends. The CDR3 loop spans 13 amino acids. Germline V lookup: CDR1 MDHEN, CDR2 SYDVKM. The CDR3 reads CASREPYNSPLHF. In DNA form, the CDR3 reads TGTGCCAGCCGGGAACCCTATAATTCACCCCTCCACTTT.

The chain employs TRBV7-9 and TRBJ2-3; 7 nucleotides agree with TRBD2. The CDR3 runs to 16 residues. Trimming cost V 4 bases and J 0 bases; bases outside gene matches: 7. Germline CDR1 is SEHNR and CDR2 is FQNEAQ (reference sequence). CDR3 protein: CASSSRGSPSTDTQYF. The CDR3 DNA reads TGTGCCAGCAGCTCGCGGGGGTCCCCTAGCACAGATACGCAGTATTTT.

The rearrangement joins TRBV28 to TRBJ1-6; D gene unclear. Trimming cost V 3 bases and J 10 bases, with 13 bases left between them. CDR1 and CDR2 (germline): MDHEN, SYDVKM. CDR3 length: 14 amino acids. The CDR3 spells CASSLGGSRSPLHF. In DNA form, the CDR3 reads TGTGCCAGCAGTTTGGGAGGGTCGCGATCACCCCTCCACTTT.

This clone was recorded a few times. V is TRBV5-1 and J is TRBJ2-2; 7 bases are a match to TRBD2. The trim removed 5 bases at V and 0 bases at J, leaving 7 bases unmatched. CDR3 size: 16 residues. CDR1 and CDR2 (germline): SGHRS, YFSETQ. CDR3 in amino acids: CASSPRRGANTGELFF. The CDR3, as DNA: TGCGCCAGCAGTCCTCGTCGGGGGGCGAACACCGGGGAGCTGTTTTTT.

Written as DNA, the CDR3 is TGTGCCAGCAGCTGGACTAGCGGGGGGGAACTGTTCTTC. Translated: CASSWTSGGELFF. This chain uses TRBV5-4 with TRBJ2-1; TRBD2 aligns across 15 bases. This CDR3 region has 13 residues. Looked up from germline, CDR1 is SGHNT and CDR2 is YYREEE (reference sequence). J gave up 15 bases and V 3 bases, and 4 bases lay outside the gene matches.

This clone was detected only a few times. The V and J genes are TRBV6-5 and TRBJ2-2; TRBD2 might be the D (6 bases). CDR1 and CDR2 (germline): MNHEY, SVGAGI. V was cut by 8 bases and J by 4 bases, with 17 bases left in between. This CDR3 is built from 15 residues. The CDR3: CASGGNDPPTGELFF. The CDR3 bases are TGTGCCAGCGGAGGGAACGATCCTCCCACCGGGGAGCTGTTTTTT.

This chain connects TRBV4-2 to TRBJ1-1; D not resolved. Germline lookup yields CDR1 LGHNA and CDR2 YNFKEQ. CDR3 length: 15 residues. Trimming cost V 4 bases and J 10 bases, with 22 bases left between them. CDR3 sequence: CASSPSSPRGYVAFF. CDR3 nucleotide sequence: TGTGCCAGCAGCCCATCTTCCCCTCGGGGTTATGTAGCTTTCTTT.

This clone was observed once. The CDR3, as DNA: TGTGCCTGGAGTGTGGGGGGACAGGGATACGAGCAGTACTTC. Encoded protein: CAWSVGGQGYEQYF. The chain has TRBV30 and TRBJ2-7; the match to TRBD1 covers 9 bases. Losses at the gene ends were 0 bases for V and 4 bases for J; bases not matched to a gene: 4. Germline V lookup: CDR1 GTSNPN, CDR2 SVGIG (reference sequence). CDR3 length equals 14 residues.

This sequence joins TRBV5-1 and TRBJ2-1; D gene unclear. Germline V gene data show CDR1 as SGHRS and CDR2 as YFSETQ. V lost 5 bases, J lost 0 bases, and 12 bases lay in between. The CDR3 contains 15 residues. CDR3 sequence: CASSPWLNSYNEQFF. In nucleotides, the CDR3 is TGCGCCAGCAGTCCATGGCTGAACTCCTACAATGAGCAGTTCTTC.

This sequence joins TRBV5-4 and TRBJ1-2; a weak D match, TRBD1 (5 bases). Germline-derived CDR1 and CDR2 are SGHNT and YYREEE (reference sequence). This CDR3 comprises 14 residues. The germline V and J ends were trimmed by 2 bases and 8 bases, with 16 bases remaining between them. In DNA, the CDR3 is TGTGCCAGCAGCTTCGGGGGATCGCCGGAAGGCTACACCTTC. Translation gives CASSFGGSPEGYTF.

The V gene is TRBV5-8, the J gene TRBJ1-5; 10 bases agree with TRBD1. V was pared by 1 base and J by 0 bases, with 10 bases of the junction left unmatched. The germline gives CDR1 SGHTS, CDR2 YDEGEE. CDR3 length: 19 amino acids. As DNA, the CDR3 is TGTGCCAGCAGCTTGATATGGGACAGGGGTGCTTATAGCAATCAGCCCCAGCATTTT. This encodes CASSLIWDRGAYSNQPQHF.

V and J are TRBV5-6 and TRBJ2-5; possible D gene TRBD2, 5 bases. The CDR3 length is 15 residues. V shed 1 base and J shed 2 bases, with 12 bases lying between them. Germline values: CDR1 SGHDT, CDR2 YYEEEE. The CDR3 is CASSLRSGFQETQYF. Here the CDR3 DNA reads TGTGCCAGCAGCTTGAGGAGCGGTTTTCAAGAGACCCAGTACTTC.

V gene TRBV4-1 combines with J gene TRBJ2-2; 7 positions match TRBD1. The trim removed 4 bases at V and 5 bases at J, leaving 10 bases unmatched. Germline V gives CDR1 MGHRA, CDR2 YSYEKL. This CDR3 is 16 amino acids long. The CDR3 DNA follows: TGCGCCAGCAGCCGAAAGACAGGGTCGAGGACCGGGGAGCTGTTTTTT. It specifies CASSRKTGSRTGELFF.

This sequence joins TRBV6-4 and TRBJ2-5; 7 bases are shared with TRBD2. The CDR3 is made up of 17 amino acids. V was clipped by 10 bases and J by 5 bases; unmatched bases: 22. The V gene's germline CDR1 is MRHNA and CDR2 SNTAGT. The DNA of the CDR3 is TGTGCCACCATGTCCTGGGAAGCGTGGCTAGCGGATGAGACCCAGTACTTC. It encodes CATMSWEAWLADETQYF.

The V and J genes are TRBV19 and TRBJ2-4; TRBD2 matches 7 bases. Germline assignment: CDR1 LNHDA and CDR2 SQIVND (reference sequence). V was pared by 3 bases and J by 6 bases, with 5 bases of the junction left unmatched. The CDR3 sequence is 14 residues long. The CDR3 sequence: CASSISGESNIQYF. CDR3 in DNA: TGTGCCAGTAGTATCAGCGGGGAGTCAAACATTCAGTACTTC.

As to this clone: The junction differs from germline at one of its ends, possibly a read error. The V gene is TRBV7-7, the J gene TRBJ2-1; 12 nucleotides align to TRBD1. This CDR3 region has 15 residues. The germline gives CDR1 SSHAT, CDR2 FNYEAQ (reference sequence). DNA of the CDR3: TGTGCTAGCAGCCGAGGGACAGGGGGCCTCCATGAGCAGTTCTTC. Its translation: CASSRGTGGLHEQFF.

V is TRBV29-1 and J is TRBJ2-4, with 7 bases that match TRBD1. The germline V gene has CDR1 SQVTM and CDR2 ANQGSEA. The CDR3 runs 13 residues. Trimming at V came to 0 bases and at J to 5 bases, leaving 1 base not matched to a gene. CDR3 in amino acids: CSVEEGGENIQYF. The CDR3 nucleotides read TGCAGCGTTGAAGAAGGGGGCGAAAACATTCAGTACTTC.

The DNA of the CDR3 is TGTGCCAGTAGTATTACGCAGAGAGGGTCACCCCTCCACTTT. Translation gives CASSITQRGSPLHF. The chain employs TRBV19 and TRBJ1-6; D is uncertain. CDR3 length: 14 residues. With 3 bases removed from V and 10 bases from J, the gap between germline ends came to 13 bases. Germline CDR1 and CDR2: LNHDA and SQIVND (reference sequence).

J is TRBJ2-1 and V is TRBV4-1, with D possibly matching TRBD2 (5 bases). Germline V gene sequence: CDR1 MGHRA, CDR2 YSYEKL. V was clipped by 1 base and J by 0 bases, with 10 bases between them. The CDR3 runs to 16 residues. CDR3 loop: CASSQVGLLSYNEQFF. The DNA for the CDR3 is TGCGCCAGCAGCCAAGTAGGACTTCTCTCCTACAATGAGCAGTTCTTC.

The chain employs TRBV5-6 and TRBJ1-1; the match to TRBD1 covers 7 bases. The CDR3 covers 16 residues. Germline trimming cut 0 bases from V and 0 bases from J; bases unmatched to any gene: 5. Germline lookup yields CDR1 SGHDT and CDR2 YYEEEE. This CDR3 reads CASSLVDRSLNTEAFF. CDR3 coding DNA: TGTGCCAGCAGCTTGGTGGACAGGTCTTTGAACACTGAAGCTTTCTTT.

The J gene is TRBJ2-7, the V gene TRBV18; D not certain. Trimming took off 6 bases at V and 4 bases at J, with 7 bases between the two ends. The CDR3 runs 11 residues. Per the germline V gene, CDR1 is KGHSH and CDR2 is LQKENI. CDR3 sequence reads: CASSAEYEQYF. DNA of the CDR3: TGTGCCAGCTCGGCGGAGTACGAGCAGTACTTC.

The chain carries TRBV6-1 and TRBJ1-2, with D uncertain. This CDR3 contains 14 residues. The V end was cut by 8 bases, the J end by 3 bases, with 16 bases between. Germline CDR1 MNHNS, CDR2 SASEGT. Written as DNA, the CDR3 is TGTGCCAGCGTCACGCGGGAACCTTACTATGGCTACACCTTC. It specifies CASVTREPYYGYTF.

This clone was counted a few times. This chain uses TRBV19 with TRBJ1-2; possibly TRBD1 for D (5 bases). The CDR3 is 14 residues long. CDR1 is LNHDA, CDR2 SQIVND, per germline (reference sequence). With 4 bases removed from V and 4 bases from J, the gap between germline ends came to 13 bases. This CDR3 reads CASSRSRALYGYTF. The CDR3 DNA reads as TGTGCCAGTAGTAGGAGCAGGGCGCTCTATGGCTACACCTTC.

V usage is TRBV7-9 and J usage is TRBJ1-3; D remains unclear. Trimming stripped 0 bases from V and 0 bases from J, with 9 bases between. The CDR3 is made up of 16 amino acids. Germline CDR1 SEHNR, CDR2 FQNEAQ (reference sequence). The chain's CDR3 is CASSLAGQYSGNTIYF. The CDR3 DNA reads TGTGCCAGCAGCTTAGCGGGCCAGTACTCTGGAAACACCATATATTTT.

The genes are TRBV19 and TRBJ1-3; TRBD1 matches 9 bases. Looked up from germline, CDR1 is LNHDA and CDR2 is SQIVND (reference sequence). This CDR3 is built from 16 residues. The V and J ends lost 1 base and 6 bases, in that order; junction bases with no gene match: 7. Here the CDR3 DNA reads TGTGCCAGTAGTATAGTTGGACAGGGGCGCGAAAACACCATATATTTT. Its translation: CASSIVGQGRENTIYF. Full variable domain (rest looked up from reference TRBV19 and TRBJ1-3): DGGITQSPKYLFRKEGQNVTLSCEQNLNHDAMYWYRQDPGQGLRLIYYSQIVNDFQKGDIAEGYSVSREKKESFPLTVTSAQKNPTAFYLCASSIVGQGRENTIYFGEGSWLTVV.

The V and J genes are TRBV5-6 and TRBJ1-1; TRBD1 agrees at 9 bases. CDR1 and CDR2 (germline): SGHDT, YYEEEE. This CDR3 region has 15 residues. Trimming took 2 bases from V and 1 from J; bases not matched to a gene: 3. The CDR3 sequence is CASSFPGQGNTEAFF. CDR3 DNA sequence: TGTGCCAGCAGCTTTCCGGGACAGGGGAACACTGAAGCTTTCTTT.